One TCR beta chain is described in this entry. It lacks a known antigen. No base qualities exist here, and no much larger clone lies one base off it. These data are taken from a study of cytomegalovirus exposure and HLA in healthy donors (dated by TCRdb to about 2017). Background for the entire study: An earlier analysis of roughly 570 of the donors reported roughly 300 Gb of sequence data and 95 million to 130 million unique TCR beta sequences obtained from about 170 million T cells. The aim of the study was to test whether cataloging public T cell receptors could identify signatures of past pathogen exposure. HLA typing included class I and class II loci at four-digit resolution. An earlier analysis of around 640 of the donors used high-throughput TCR beta sequencing to judge whether each TCR beta V gene segment behaved as functional or pseudogenic. Typing coverage varied by locus: roughly 620-630 donors for A, B, C, DRB1 and DQB1; approximately 500 for DQA1; approximately 570 for DPA1; approximately 450 for DPB1. The later analysis used no new phenotypic data to find candidate immune exposures, relying instead on TCR beta sequences and their occurrence across donors. Every repertoire in the discovery cohort had been generated on one and the same sequencing platform. A later genetic analysis used genome-wide SNP genotypes for about three fifths of the roughly 700 donors, treating that subset as a discovery cohort. Of the roughly 400 genotyped donors, approximately 83% fell in the genetic ancestry cluster associated with self-reported Caucasian donors. On average, around 200,000 unique TCR beta nucleotide sequences were sequenced per donor among more than 350 genotyped donors of the cohort, with about 19% of those sequences being non-productive. An early release that covered roughly 600 HLA-typed donors contained approximately 290 gigabases of sequencing data and tens of millions of unique TCR sequences. Donor age, sex, ethnicity and CMV serostatus were compiled together with the repertoire data. A later analysis re-analyzed previously published TCR beta repertoires from hundreds of donors and added high-resolution HLA genotyping to study TCR occurrence patterns. Along with the approximately 650-subject first cohort, a separate validation cohort of approximately 110 different subjects was used. Because of strong linkage in the cohort, roughly five DR-DQ haplotypes were treated as single units for association and clustering. The study profiled the T cell repertoires of more than 500 subjects by immunosequencing and related them to cytomegalovirus serostatus. To predict cytomegalovirus infection status, the study brought together high-throughput TCR immunosequencing, statistical association of individual TCRs with disease status, and machine learning.

The library was built by means of the immunoSEQ multiplex PCR assay. For the multiplex PCR, a mixture combining 60 forward primers for TCR Vbeta segments and 13 reverse primers for TCR Jbeta segments was used. Amplification of the CDR3 region of rearranged TCR beta genes was performed with a multiplex PCR assay on genomic DNA. Amplified TCR beta libraries were sequenced as 87-base-pair reads on the Illumina HiSeq System. Turning to the authors' computational methods: In a later analysis, roughly 80 million unique TCR beta chains were counted across the 650 to 750 repertoires, and roughly 10 million of these chains were shared by at least two donors. To remove PCR and sequencing errors, raw reads were error-corrected and collapsed into unique sequences using a nearest-neighbor algorithm that merged closely related sequences. CDR3 sequences were aligned to IMGT reference sequences to assign V, D and J gene segments. For a sequence to be retained, a match of at least six nucleotides to both a V gene segment and a J gene segment was required. A rearrangement was called productive if the CDR3 had no stop codons and remained in frame with V and J, and every other rearrangement was called non-productive. Following IMGT convention, CDR3 was defined as the stretch from the second conserved V-encoded cysteine up to the conserved J-encoded phenylalanine. Sequences without an unambiguous match to a single V gene segment were excluded from the earlier analysis of approximately 560 of the donors. In an earlier analysis of more than 500 of the donors, a V segment was called functional when productive rearrangements were above 56.7%, and segregating when the standard deviation between donors exceeded 5%. A statistical classification framework was developed to diagnose cytomegalovirus status using the catalog of TCR beta chain sequences. In a later analysis, V and J genes were assigned by comparing TCR nucleotide sequences against IMGT/GENE-DB human TR gene sequences. Using the TCRdist pipeline, a later analysis assigned CDR3 sequences along with most-parsimonious VDJ recombination scenarios. In a later analysis, each TCR beta chain was defined by its CDR3 amino acid sequence together with its V-gene family, and reads without a unique V-gene family were excluded. To address suspected cross-contamination and a sequencing artifact, a later analysis removed over 500 highly shared, low-generation-probability nucleotide sequences. A later analysis calculated a clonal expansion index for each public chain from normalized within-repertoire ranks of inferred template counts. In a later analysis, generation probabilities were computed using a VDJ recombination model fitted to out-of-frame rearrangements, and the results were checked against IGoR. In a later analysis, hypergeometric tests were used to score TCR-TCR, TCR-HLA and TCR-CMV co-occurrence, with a repertoire-size bias correction applied to TCR pairs. False discovery rates were estimated in a later analysis by permuting HLA or CMV assignments 20 times. In a later analysis, co-occurring TCRs were grouped using DBSCAN, and TCRdist sequence similarity was added for clustering within HLA-allele-positive subsets. Co-occurrence clustering excluded repertoires with fewer than 30,000 or more than 120,000 public chains, plus five with anomalous nucleotide sharing. TCRdb stores this immuneACCESS table with in-frame sequences only. Part of the clones is absent; in the studies checked, under half of the shortfall reflects unresolved V genes, and no reason is known for the rest. The D gene and trimming were derived from the DNA, and the V and J assignments and clone size from that table. Counted in this sample were 150,000 to 200,000 clones; roughly four fifths of them appeared once. The biggest ten clones account for 4% to 6% of the sample.

The cohort consisted of hundreds of healthy bone marrow donors. All cohort members were sampled while nominally healthy, although unrecorded immune exposures were likely present. The donor was CMV seropositive and belonged to the group of about 290 seropositive cohort members. A peripheral blood sample was collected from each donor, and TCR beta sequencing was performed on peripheral blood mononuclear cells. Genomic DNA was extracted from the blood cell samples with the Qiagen DNeasy Blood Extraction Kit. General study outcomes and caveats: A further reported finding was that TCR beta sequences accurately predicted the HLA-A and HLA-B alleles for most subjects in the first cohort. A cluster of highly shared sequence variants was judged likely to be a technical artifact of the sequencing pipeline. The study listed 150 to 200 TCR beta chains as associated with cytomegalovirus. The 87-base-pair reads could not distinguish some IMGT-functional V segments, including TRBV6-2 and TRBV6-3, so those segments were excluded. Assigning TCR associations to individual alleles was difficult when HLA alleles, especially DR and DQ, strongly co-occurred. In an earlier analysis of 587 of the donors, most TCR beta V segments appeared in productive rearrangements about 90% or about 30% of the time, broadly matching IMGT annotations. In vitro tests confirmed that a few of the cytomegalovirus-associated TCR beta chains recognize cytomegalovirus antigens. According to a later analysis, TCR association rates differed among HLA loci, with DRB1 alleles showing the most associated TCRs and HLA-C alleles showing the fewest. The classifier was reported to diagnose cytomegalovirus status with high specificity and sensitivity in both the original cohort and the validation cohort. According to a later analysis, most CMV-associated TCR beta chains appeared to be HLA-restricted, and the HLA associations seemed to be driven largely by CMV exposure. Immune exposure information for the cohort was limited to CMV serostatus. According to a later analysis, parvovirus B19, influenza, CMV and Epstein-Barr virus appeared linked to several top co-occurrence clusters. Because HLA typing was unavailable for some donors at each locus, only the typed subset was used in association tests. About 17 rarely observed V segments, including chromosome 9 orphons, were excluded from the earlier analysis of about 600 of the donors because counts were too low. It was suggested by the authors that the approach could potentially be generalized to other disease states and immunological phenotypes. According to a later genetic analysis, donors in an Asian-associated ancestry cluster had fewer N-insertions in productive TCRs than the approximately 670-donor mean. A later analysis found that HLA-associated TCR beta chains were more clonally expanded and had lower generation probabilities than equally common non-associated chains. Presence/absence analyses assumed roughly uniform sequencing depth across donors, an assumption that may not hold. Correlated functional status among segregating V segments might be attributable to linkage disequilibrium, but an unknown experimental factor could not be ruled out. Most TCR sequences were observed very rarely across donors, whereas some public TCRs were present in many individuals. In a later genetic analysis, a missense DCLRE1C variant was associated with V-gene and J-gene trimming of TCR beta chains, and the association was replicated in an independent cohort. Only TCR beta chains were sequenced in this cohort, and the absence of alpha or paired-chain data limited detectable features. At a false discovery rate of 0.05, a later analysis linked around 15,000 TCR beta sequences to specific HLA alleles.

CDR1 and CDR2 were assigned from the germline V gene as SGHTS and YDEGEE. The germline V end is reduced by 5 bases and the J end by 5 bases; junction bases left unmatched: 2. The CDR3 covers 12 residues, taking in both the cysteine and the phenylalanine. Left in the record is the CDR3 DNA by itself, 36 bases read in frame from the first base. The chain links TRBV5-8 with TRBJ1-1; 8 bases in the middle match TRBD1. The origin of this receptor is a girl between 5 and 17 years old in good health and CMV-seropositive. Material for sequencing was PBMCs. The encoded CDR3 is CASSTGGTEAFF. The sequenced DNA is TGTGCCAGCAGTACAGGGGGAACTGAAGCTTTCTTT.